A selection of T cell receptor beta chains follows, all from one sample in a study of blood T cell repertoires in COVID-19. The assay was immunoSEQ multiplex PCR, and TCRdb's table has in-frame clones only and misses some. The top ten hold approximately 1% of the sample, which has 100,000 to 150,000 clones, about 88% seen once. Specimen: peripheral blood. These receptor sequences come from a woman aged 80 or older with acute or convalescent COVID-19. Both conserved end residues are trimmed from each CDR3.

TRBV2	ATKAGGGSYNEQF
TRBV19	ASIGHLNTEAF
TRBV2	ASSEASGRETQY
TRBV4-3	ASSQEAGGAYEQY
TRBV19	ASSITGVGANRGTGELF
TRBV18	ASSPIIQGAYGYT
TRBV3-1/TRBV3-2	ASSQHRGSTYEQY
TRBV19	ASSTSGRAQY
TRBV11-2	ASSAGDRGFSF
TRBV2	ASTPGFLNSPLH
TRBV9	ASSAPGQYEQY
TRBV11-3	ASSRGLAGERETQY
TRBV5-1	ASSPAGGDSVGYGYT
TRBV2	ASSPRGKDNSPLH
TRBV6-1	ASSEWGVEGGETQY
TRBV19	ASSRVAGVSNEQF
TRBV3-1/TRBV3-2	ASSQLTWTSANTGELF
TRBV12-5	ASGADRVMY
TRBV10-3	AISAFTGGRRNQPQH
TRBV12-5	ASGNRVNTGELF
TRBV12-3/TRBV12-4	ASSLQGGGPLH
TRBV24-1	ATSDPRTGSTGELF
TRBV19	ASQILGGGNEQF
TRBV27	ASTDNSPLH
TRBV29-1	SAGLASTDTQY
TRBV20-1	SASGGRGYTEAF
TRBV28	ASSTGAYEQY
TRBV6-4	ASSAGGANTEAF
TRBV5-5	ASSLARVGNTIY
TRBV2	ASSWDRGYGYGYT
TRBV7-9	ASSSETDYNQPQH
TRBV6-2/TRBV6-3	ASSYSKLVYEQY
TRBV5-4	ASSRKDTATNEKLF
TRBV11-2	ASSETGRNQPQH
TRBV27	ASSLLGGGSYEQY
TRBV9	ASSLGTEAF
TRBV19	ASSIRTGGYEQY
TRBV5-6	ASSLGRVQETQY
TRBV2	ASSPRGGGESPLH
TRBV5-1	ASSWGDNTEAF
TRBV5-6	ASSSQGRISGNTIY
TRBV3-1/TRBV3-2	ASSQGHGNSPLH
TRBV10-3	AINLGVGYGYT
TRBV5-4	ASSLEAQGVGGYT
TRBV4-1	ASSQVVGGHYEQY
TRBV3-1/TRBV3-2	ASSQSGLAGTYEQY
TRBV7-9	ASSSREVREQY
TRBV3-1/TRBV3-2	ASSFQGQGAIETQY
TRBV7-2	ASSLDRTGVGTQY
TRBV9	ASSRGSSYNEQF
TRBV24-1	ATSAQGTSYT
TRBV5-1	ASSYSGTKALETQY
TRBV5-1	ASSSIDSNQPQH
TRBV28	ASSLQGWNEKLF